The 21 T cell receptor beta chains given below trace back to one sample, sequenced in a study of cytomegalovirus exposure and HLA in healthy donors. PCR involved 60 Vbeta and 13 Jbeta primers. The assay was immunoSEQ multiplex PCR, and TCRdb's table has in-frame clones only and misses some. The data hold some 270,000 clones, with around 90% observed a single time. Sequencing was carried out using PBMCs. The receptor source for this set is a girl aged 2-15 years in good health and CMV-seronegative.

The chain uses TRBV19 and TRBJ1-5; 8 nucleotides agree with TRBD1. V shed 5 bases and J 7 bases; nucleotides not matched to a gene: 10. This CDR3 is 15 amino acids long. The V gene's germline CDR1 is LNHDA and CDR2 SQIVND (reference sequence). The CDR3 region has the DNA TGTGCCAGTAGTCTCGGACAGGGCGGTCTCCAGCCCCAGCATTTT. It encodes CASSLGQGGLQPQHF.

This sequence joins TRBV25-1 and TRBJ1-4; D possibly corresponds to TRBD1 (6 bases). The length of the CDR3 is 14 residues. Looked up from germline, CDR1 is MGHDK and CDR2 is SYGVNS. V was pared by 1 base and J by 8 bases, with 11 bases between. In nucleotides, the CDR3 is TGTGCCAGCAGTGAATGGTCAGGGGTGGAAAAACTGTTTTTT. Translating it yields CASSEWSGVEKLFF.

The CDR3 region has the DNA TGTGCCAGCAGCTTGGGGGAATGGACAGGGTCCGAGCAGTACTTC. This encodes CASSLGEWTGSEQYF. This rearrangement joins TRBV7-6 to TRBJ2-7; 8 nucleotides align to TRBD1. V was clipped by 3 bases and J by 6 bases; unmatched bases: 10. This CDR3 contains 15 residues. Germline values: CDR1 SGHVS, CDR2 FNYEAQ.

The rearrangement links TRBV7-3 to TRBJ2-1; TRBD2 matches 11 bases. The V gene end was trimmed by 4 bases and the J gene end by 7 bases; junction bases not matched to a gene: 12. From germline, CDR1 is SGHTA and CDR2 FQGTGA. This CDR3 spans 17 amino acids. The CDR3 reads CASSSQQVSSGGNEQFF. The CDR3 bases are TGTGCCAGCAGCTCGCAACAGGTGTCTAGCGGGGGGAATGAGCAGTTCTTC.

This chain uses TRBV7-2 with TRBJ1-5; no firm D call. The germline V and J ends were trimmed by 5 bases and 0 bases, with 5 bases remaining between them. CDR1 is SGHTA, CDR2 FQGNSA, per germline. CDR3 size: 13 residues. The CDR3: CASSINSNQPQHF. Here the CDR3 DNA reads TGTGCCAGCAGCATAAATAGCAATCAGCCCCAGCATTTT. The whole variable domain, remainder taken from reference TRBV7-2 and TRBJ1-5, is GAGVSQSPSNKVTEKGKDVELRCDPISGHTALYWYRQSLGQGLEFLIYFQGNSAPDKSGLPSDRFSAERTGGSVSTLTIQRTQQEDSAVYLCASSINSNQPQHFGDGTRLSIL.

This CDR3 is CASSTSGENTGELFF. The CDR3 region has the DNA TGCGCCAGCAGCACTAGCGGGGAAAACACCGGGGAGCTGTTTTTT. The chain recombines TRBV5-1 with TRBJ2-2; TRBD2 agrees at 10 bases. Germline V gene sequence: CDR1 SGHRS, CDR2 YFSETQ. This CDR3 spans 15 amino acids. V lost 4 bases to trimming and J lost 2 bases; unmatched junction nucleotides: 2.

J is TRBJ2-3 and V is TRBV5-1; D might be TRBD2 (5 bases). The CDR3 consists of 15 residues. Trimming cost V 0 bases and J 3 bases, with 11 bases left between them. CDR1 SGHRS and CDR2 YFSETQ come from the germline V gene. CDR3 DNA sequence: TGCGCCAGCAGCTTGGCACTAGTGGAAACAGATACGCAGTATTTT. Protein product: CASSLALVETDTQYF.

The chain's CDR3 is CASSSGSFYSYEQYF. The CDR3 bases are TGTGCCAGCAGTAGCGGGAGCTTCTACTCCTACGAGCAGTACTTC. The chain recombines TRBV27 with TRBJ2-5; the match to TRBD2 covers 8 bases. The J call may be mistaken, given a closer DNA end match to TRBJ2-7. The CDR3 spans 15 residues. Per germline, CDR1 MNHEY and CDR2 SMNVEV (reference sequence).

The chain uses TRBV11-3 and TRBJ1-1; D gene ambiguous. V shed 4 bases and J shed 11 bases, with 17 bases lying between them. Looked up from germline, CDR1 is SGHNT and CDR2 is YENEEA. This CDR3 contains 13 residues. The CDR3 loop is CASSSTGGRRAFF. CDR3 in DNA: TGTGCCAGCAGCTCCACGGGTGGTCGTCGGGCTTTCTTT.

The rearrangement joins TRBV30 to TRBJ2-5; 7 bases agree with TRBD1. V lost 1 base and J lost 3; bases outside the gene matches: 8. The CDR3 is 15 residues long. From germline, CDR1 is GTSNPN and CDR2 SVGIG (reference sequence). The CDR3 nucleotides read TGTGCCTGGAGTGCCCGACAGGGTTGGGAAGAGACCCAGTACTTC. Translating it yields CAWSARQGWEETQYF.

This chain joins TRBV7-9 and TRBJ1-2, with D hard to call. The V gene's germline CDR1 is SEHNR and CDR2 FQNEAQ (reference sequence). Between the trimmed V and J ends, which lost 4 bases and 2 bases, there was a span of 8 bases. This CDR3 spans 13 amino acids. Here the CDR3 reads CASSSTGNYGYTF. For the CDR3, the DNA is TGTGCCAGCAGCTCCACGGGGAACTATGGCTACACCTTC. The variable domain in full, completed from reference TRBV7-9 and TRBJ1-2, reads DTGVSQNPRHKITKRGQNVTFRCDPISEHNRLYWYRQTLGQGPEFLTYFQNEAQLEKSRLLSDRFSAERPKGSFSTLEIQRTEQGDSAMYLCASSSTGNYGYTFGSGTRLTVV.

This sequence joins TRBV12-5 and TRBJ2-1; tentative D call: TRBD2 (6 bases). V lost 1 base, J lost 1 base, and 14 bases lay in between. The length of the CDR3 is 17 residues. Germline-derived CDR1 and CDR2 are LGHNT and FRNRAP. The CDR3 reads CASGLGALAVSYNEQFF. Written as DNA, the CDR3 is TGTGCTAGTGGTTTGGGGGCTTTAGCGGTTTCCTACAATGAGCAGTTCTTC.

The J gene is TRBJ2-6, the V gene TRBV30; 7 positions match TRBD2. The CDR3 has 18 residues. Germline loops: CDR1 GTSNPN, CDR2 SVGIG (reference sequence). V lost 4 bases and J lost 2; bases outside the gene matches: 14. The chain's CDR3 is CAWTGEGPTLAGANVLTF. The CDR3 DNA reads as TGTGCCTGGACCGGGGAGGGACCAACCCTGGCTGGGGCCAACGTCCTGACTTTC. The full variable domain, in which reference TRBV30 and TRBJ2-6 provide the parts outside the CDR3, is SQTIHQWPATLVQPVGSPLSLECTVEGTSNPNLYWYRQAAGRGLQLLFYSVGIGQISSEVPQNLSASRPQDRQFILSSKKLLLSDSGFYLCAWTGEGPTLAGANVLTFGAGSRLTVL.

This chain connects TRBV5-1 to TRBJ1-1; 7 bases agree with TRBD1. With V trimmed by 2 bases and J by 3 bases, 4 bases remained unmatched. This CDR3 region has 14 residues. In germline, CDR1 is SGHRS, CDR2 YFSETQ. The CDR3 here is CASSFGQGDTEAFF. In DNA form, the CDR3 reads TGCGCCAGCAGCTTCGGGCAGGGGGACACTGAAGCTTTCTTT.

Comment on this clone: Other DNA sequences in the same sample also yield this CDR3. The chain combines TRBV27 with TRBJ1-1, with D uncertain. The CDR3 is 13 amino acids. Per the germline V gene, CDR1 is MNHEY and CDR2 is SMNVEV (reference sequence). The V end lost 2 bases, the J end lost 9 bases, and 13 bases lay between the germline ends. The CDR3 DNA is TGTGCCAGCAGTTTAAAACAGACATTTCAAGCTTTCTTT. Translation gives CASSLKQTFQAFF.

The rearrangement joins TRBV6-1 to TRBJ2-7; D is unclear. Trimming pared 1 base from V and 6 bases from J, leaving 10 bases between. Germline CDR1 MNHNS, CDR2 SASEGT. The CDR3 sequence is 13 residues long. The CDR3 DNA reads TGTGCCAGCAGTGAAGTGGCGGTAGGCGAGCAGTACTTC. Translation gives CASSEVAVGEQYF.

Note on this clone: Different DNA sequences within this sample yield the same CDR3. The chain carries TRBV5-1 and TRBJ2-7; 9 bases are shared with TRBD2. Germline CDR1 reads SGHRS; CDR2 reads YFSETQ. The CDR3 has 17 residues. The junction had 11 bases not matched to a gene; V was cut back by 4 bases and J by 0 bases. The CDR3 here is CASSPSPTSGVSYEQYF. The CDR3 coding sequence is TGCGCCAGCAGCCCTTCCCCGACTAGCGGAGTCTCCTACGAGCAGTACTTC.

This chain links TRBV19 with TRBJ2-2; a weak D match, TRBD2 (5 bases). V dropped 6 bases and J dropped 0 bases, with 8 bases sitting between them. CDR1 is LNHDA, CDR2 SQIVND, per germline (reference sequence). This CDR3 is 14 amino acids long. CDR3 protein: CASSGISNTGELFF. As DNA, the CDR3 is TGTGCCAGTAGCGGGATCTCGAACACCGGGGAGCTGTTTTTT. The variable domain in full, completed from reference TRBV19 and TRBJ2-2, reads DGGITQSPKYLFRKEGQNVTLSCEQNLNHDAMYWYRQDPGQGLRLIYYSQIVNDFQKGDIAEGYSVSREKKESFPLTVTSAQKNPTAFYLCASSGISNTGELFFGEGSRLTVL.

The V gene is TRBV6-1, the J gene TRBJ2-3, with a weak D call TRBD1 (7 bases). The V end was cut by 6 bases, the J end by 2 bases, with 15 bases between. CDR1 and CDR2 from the germline V gene are MNHNS and SASEGT. The CDR3 is 15 residues long. Here the CDR3 DNA reads TGTGCCAGCAGAAACTCAGGGGGGCCCACAGATACGCAGTATTTT. The encoded protein is CASRNSGGPTDTQYF.

The chain links TRBV19 to TRBJ2-7; TRBD1 is a possible D gene (6 bases). V dropped 1 base and J dropped 2 bases, with 12 bases sitting between them. The CDR3 totals 15 residues. Looked up from germline, CDR1 is LNHDA and CDR2 is SQIVND (reference sequence). CDR3 DNA: TGTGCCAGTAGTATAGGAACAGGGTCAGCCTACGAGCAGTACTTC. Translation gives CASSIGTGSAYEQYF. The full variable domain, completed using reference TRBV19 and TRBJ2-7, is DGGITQSPKYLFRKEGQNVTLSCEQNLNHDAMYWYRQDPGQGLRLIYYSQIVNDFQKGDIAEGYSVSREKKESFPLTVTSAQKNPTAFYLCASSIGTGSAYEQYFGPGTRLTVT.

The J gene is TRBJ1-5, the V gene TRBV28; D is undetermined. The length of the CDR3 is 16 residues. V was pared by 3 bases and J by 3 bases, with 15 bases between. Germline CDR1 reads MDHEN; CDR2 reads SYDVKM. This chain's CDR3 is CASSFSGAGYNQPQHF. CDR3 nucleotide sequence: TGTGCCAGCAGTTTTTCAGGCGCGGGATACAATCAGCCCCAGCATTTT.